Listed here are 32 T cell receptor beta chains from one sample, sequenced in a study of neurological immune-mediated disorders. TCRdb recomputed calls from the 5' RACE reads with MiXCR, one row per CDR3 protein. The sample records roughly 62,000 distinct CDR3 sequences, roughly 10% being singletons. Input material: PBMCs. Receptors were obtained from a man in his fifties or sixties in good health.

There are many counts of this clonotype. The rearrangement uses TRBV20-1 and TRBJ1-1; maybe TRBD1 (5 bases). Germline CDR1 and CDR2: DFQATT and SNEGSKA (reference sequence). CDR3 length: 12 amino acids. V was pared by 5 bases and J by 1 base, with 8 bases between. DNA of the CDR3: TGCAGTGCTGGCGGGGGGAACACTGAAGCTTTCTTT. Amino acid sequence: CSAGGGNTEAFF.

This clonotype appeared many times. The chain employs TRBV18 and TRBJ2-4; D remains ambiguous. Germline V gives CDR1 KGHSH, CDR2 LQKENI. The CDR3 runs 11 residues. Trimming shortened V by 3 bases and J by 7 bases, and 4 bases separated the two germline ends. The CDR3 protein is CASSPGNIQYF. CDR3 coding DNA: TGTGCCAGCTCACCGGGCAACATTCAGTACTTC.

This clonotype was counted at least ten times. The chain joins TRBV20-1 to TRBJ1-1; D gene unclear. Germline V CDR1 and CDR2: DFQATT, SNEGSKA (reference sequence). This CDR3 spans 13 amino acids. Trimming shortened V by 3 bases and J by 1 base, and 9 bases separated the two germline ends. The CDR3 region has the DNA TGCAGTGCTAGTGAAGGGCGGAACACTGAAGCTTTCTTT. This sequence encodes CSASEGRNTEAFF.

This clonotype was detected ten times or more. The V gene is TRBV12-3 or TRBV12-4, the J gene TRBJ1-1; the D gene is possibly TRBD1 (6 bases). The CDR3 loop spans 13 amino acids. V lost 7 bases, J lost 6 bases, and 15 bases lay in between. The CDR3 sequence is CASTPGRGAEAFF. CDR3 in DNA: TGTGCCAGCACCCCGGGCAGGGGCGCTGAAGCTTTCTTT.

This clonotype showed up many times. The CDR3 bases are TGTGCCAGCAGCCAAGATGAAGGGACAGGACCGAACTATGGCTACACCTTC. Amino acids: CASSQDEGTGPNYGYTF. The chain employs TRBV3-1 and TRBJ1-2; 8 nucleotides line up with TRBD1. The germline CDR1 and CDR2 sequences are LGHDT and YNNKEL (reference sequence). Trimming took 0 bases from V and 2 from J; bases not matched to a gene: 8. This CDR3 region has 17 residues.

The table lists this clonotype with many counts. The chain employs TRBV27 and TRBJ1-1; perhaps TRBD1 as D (5 bases). Germline CDR1 reads MNHEY; CDR2 reads SMNVEV (reference sequence). The CDR3 has 16 amino acids. With 7 bases removed from V and 1 base from J, the gap between germline ends came to 19 bases. The CDR3 here is CASNSAGGGRNTEAFF. The CDR3 nucleotides read TGTGCCAGCAACTCCGCCGGGGGGGGACGGAACACTGAAGCTTTCTTT.

Ten or more counts support this clonotype. This chain links TRBV20-1 with TRBJ2-7; TRBD2 matches at 7 bases. The germline V gene has CDR1 DFQATT and CDR2 SNEGSKA (reference sequence). The CDR3 spans 15 residues. With 0 bases clipped from V and 6 bases from J, the junction kept 11 bases outside the gene matches. The CDR3 DNA is TGCAGTGCTAGAGATCAGGGAGGGACCGGGGGCGAGCAGTACTTC. This encodes CSARDQGGTGGEQYF.

Turning to this clonotype: Germline is not matched at one junction end, which may reflect a read error. The rearrangement uses TRBV30 and TRBJ1-4; D remains unclear. The CDR3 is 12 residues long. Germline CDR1 and CDR2: GTSNPN and SVGIG (reference sequence). The CDR3 spells CAWSKLKERLFF. The CDR3, as DNA: TGTGCCTGGAGTAAACTAAAGGAAAGACTGTTTTTC.

The sample holds many counts of this clonotype. The chain has TRBV7-2 and TRBJ1-1; tentative D call: TRBD1 (6 bases). The CDR3 is made up of 15 amino acids. Germline CDR1 SGHTA, CDR2 FQGNSA. Trimming stripped 8 bases from V and 0 bases from J, with 16 bases between. This chain's CDR3 is CASYPPGHLNTEAFF. The CDR3 DNA reads TGTGCCAGCTACCCCCCGGGACACCTGAACACTGAAGCTTTCTTT.

This clonotype was found many times. The chain couples TRBV20-1 to TRBJ1-1; TRBD1 agrees at 10 bases. V lost 5 bases, J lost 5 bases, and 17 bases stayed unmatched. The CDR3 is made up of 17 amino acids. The germline V gene encodes CDR1 DFQATT and CDR2 SNEGSKA (reference sequence). The CDR3 protein is CSAPRRGGQGRDTEAFF. The CDR3 coding sequence is TGCAGTGCTCCCCGTCGGGGGGGACAGGGGAGGGATACTGAAGCTTTCTTT.

This clonotype was detected ten times or more. The V and J genes are TRBV5-1 and TRBJ1-1, with a tentative D call TRBD1 (6 bases). CDR1 is SGHRS, CDR2 YFSETQ, per germline. The CDR3 extends over 13 amino acids. Between the trimmed V and J ends, which lost 5 bases and 4 bases, there was a span of 12 bases. This CDR3 reads CASSSEGGTEAFF. The CDR3, as DNA: TGCGCCAGCAGTTCAGAGGGGGGCACTGAAGCTTTCTTT.

This clonotype was detected ten times or more. CDR3 amino acids: CASSRGLGDYTF. For the CDR3, the DNA is TGCGCCAGCAGCCGTGGACTGGGGGACTACACCTTC. The V and J genes are TRBV5-1 and TRBJ1-2; possibly TRBD1 for D (5 bases). The V end lost 4 bases, the J end lost 10 bases, and 14 bases lay between the germline ends. The CDR3 extends over 12 amino acids. CDR1 is SGHRS, CDR2 YFSETQ, per germline.

This clonotype was seen many times. The V call is TRBV7-8, the J call TRBJ2-7; perhaps TRBD2 as D (7 bases). Germline V lookup: CDR1 SGHVS, CDR2 FQNEAQ. CDR3 length equals 15 residues. The V gene lost 5 bases and the J gene lost 1 base, with 15 bases spanning the gap. In nucleotides, the CDR3 is TGTGCCAGCAGCACCATCAGGGGAGGGTCCTACGAGCAGTACTTC. Translation: CASSTIRGGSYEQYF. The full variable domain, with the rest looked up from reference TRBV7-8 and TRBJ2-7, is GAGVSQSPRYKVAKRGQDVALRCDPISGHVSLFWYQQALGQGPEFLTYFQNEAQLDKSGLPSDRFFAERPEGSVSTLKIQRTQQEDSAVYLCASSTIRGGSYEQYFGPGTRLTVT.

This clonotype was recorded at least ten times. The V gene is TRBV27, the J gene TRBJ2-1; possibly TRBD2 for D (5 bases). The CDR3 spans 14 residues. Looked up from germline, CDR1 is MNHEY and CDR2 is SMNVEV (reference sequence). Trimming left V 2 bases short and J 7 bases short, with 12 bases between. DNA of the CDR3: TGTGCCAGCAGTTTAAGAGGGAGAGGGAATGAGCAGTTCTTC. As protein: CASSLRGRGNEQFF.

This clonotype has a count of ten or more. The J gene is TRBJ1-2, the V gene TRBV7-9, with D uncertain. The V end lost 5 bases, the J end lost 5 bases, and 9 bases lay between the germline ends. CDR1 and CDR2 from the germline V gene are SEHNR and FQNEAQ (reference sequence). There are 12 residues in the CDR3. The CDR3 spells CASSPTPYGYTF. CDR3 DNA: TGTGCCAGCAGCCCTACCCCGTATGGCTACACCTTC.

This clonotype was counted ten times or more. V and J are TRBV5-1 and TRBJ1-3, with D possibly being TRBD1 (6 bases). The ends were cut back, 2 bases at V and 3 bases at J, with 15 bases in the middle. CDR1 and CDR2 (germline): SGHRS, YFSETQ. This CDR3 region has 16 residues. CDR3 nucleotide sequence: TGCGCCAGCAGCTTACAAACAGGGAATAGTGGAAACACCATATATTTT. Translation gives CASSLQTGNSGNTIYF.

This clonotype was seen at least ten times. The chain is built from TRBV25-1 and TRBJ2-7; D not resolved. CDR1 MGHDK and CDR2 SYGVNS come from the germline V gene. The CDR3 is 15 amino acids. Between the trimmed V and J ends, which lost 7 bases and 2 bases, there was a span of 18 bases. This CDR3 reads CASTGVAGRAYEQYF. The CDR3 nucleotides read TGTGCCAGCACTGGGGTGGCAGGCAGAGCCTACGAGCAGTACTTC.

In DNA, the CDR3 is TGTGCCAGCAGCCCTCGGGACACTGGTCAGCCCCAGCATTTT. Protein sequence: CASSPRDTGQPQHF. The rearrangement uses TRBV5-5 and TRBJ1-5, with D possibly TRBD1 on 6 matching bases. CDR1 is SGHKS and CDR2 is YYEKEE in the germline V gene (reference sequence). This CDR3 contains 14 residues. Trimming pared 4 bases from V and 6 bases from J, leaving 14 bases between.

This clonotype was observed a handful of times. The rearrangement uses TRBV6-4 and TRBJ1-1; 8 bases are a match to TRBD1. Germline V gives CDR1 MRHNA, CDR2 SNTAGT. This CDR3 is built from 15 residues. The junction had 4 bases not matched to a gene; V was cut back by 0 bases and J by 4 bases. CDR3 residues: CASSDSGQGRTEAFF. The CDR3 DNA follows: TGTGCCAGCAGTGACTCCGGACAGGGTCGCACTGAAGCTTTCTTT.

This clonotype was seen repeatedly, ten times or more. This rearrangement joins TRBV9 to TRBJ1-2; D remains unclear. The CDR3 sequence is 15 residues long. Germline CDR1 SGDLS, CDR2 YYNGEE. The ends were cut back, 3 bases at V and 0 bases at J, with 12 bases in the middle. CDR3 nucleotides: TGTGCCAGCAGCGAAGCCGACTTGCCTAACTATGGCTACACCTTC. Translating it yields CASSEADLPNYGYTF. Based on the CDR3 plus reference TRBV9 and TRBJ1-2, the full variable domain is DSGVTQTPKHLITATGQRVTLRCSPRSGDLSVYWYQQSLDQGLQFLIQYYNGEERAKGNILERFSAQQFPDLHSELNLSSLELGDSALYFCASSEADLPNYGYTFGSGTRLTVV.

This clonotype came up a few times. This chain joins TRBV7-6 and TRBJ2-2; a possible D gene is TRBD1 (5 bases). The germline V gene encodes CDR1 SGHVS and CDR2 FNYEAQ. This CDR3 contains 17 residues. Trimming stripped 4 bases from V and 6 bases from J, with 21 bases between. The CDR3 sequence is CASSSTPTGGHPGELFF. CDR3 in DNA: TGTGCCAGCAGCTCCACCCCAACGGGTGGACATCCCGGGGAGCTGTTTTTT.

This clonotype came up a few times. The chain uses TRBV6-1 and TRBJ1-5; the D gene is possibly TRBD1 (6 bases). The V and J ends lost 4 bases and 6 bases respectively, with 16 bases between them. This CDR3 is 15 amino acids long. The germline V gene has CDR1 MNHNS and CDR2 SASEGT. CDR3: CASSGTVYGGQPQHF. In nucleotides, the CDR3 is TGTGCCAGCAGTGGGACAGTTTACGGAGGTCAGCCCCAGCATTTT.

The chain carries TRBV7-9 and TRBJ2-2; no reliable D call. V gave up 4 bases and J gave up 8 bases, with 17 bases separating them. This CDR3 has 15 amino acids. Germline V gene sequence: CDR1 SEHNR, CDR2 FQNEAQ (reference sequence). This CDR3 is CASSSDPVILGELFF. CDR3 nucleotides: TGTGCCAGCAGCTCCGACCCTGTAATCTTGGGGGAGCTGTTTTTT.

This clonotype was observed many times. The chain uses TRBV29-1 and TRBJ1-1, with D uncertain. The CDR3 runs 13 residues. Germline V gene sequence: CDR1 SQVTM, CDR2 ANQGSEA. Trimming cost V 1 base and J 1 base, with 7 bases left between them. The CDR3 sequence: CSVEGAANTEAFF. Written as DNA, the CDR3 is TGCAGCGTTGAAGGGGCTGCGAACACTGAAGCTTTCTTT.

This clonotype was seen repeatedly, ten times or more. The rearrangement joins TRBV5-4 to TRBJ1-2; TRBD1 agrees at 10 bases. CDR3 length: 16 amino acids. The trim removed 4 bases at V and 7 bases at J, leaving 13 bases unmatched. The germline gives CDR1 SGHNT, CDR2 YYREEE (reference sequence). CDR3 in amino acids: CASSPRSLGQGLGYTF. CDR3 nucleotides: TGTGCCAGCAGCCCCCGGAGTTTGGGACAGGGGCTTGGCTACACCTTC. Drawing the rest from reference TRBV5-4 and TRBJ1-2, the complete variable domain is ETGVTQSPTHLIKTRGQQVTLRCSSQSGHNTVSWYQQALGQGPQFIFQYYREEENGRGNFPPRFSGLQFPNYSSELNVNALELDDSALYLCASSPRSLGQGLGYTFGSGTRLTVV.

This clonotype was seen repeatedly, ten times or more. CDR3 sequence (DNA): TGTGCCAGCAGTTACTCGACCCGACCCAATCAGCCCCAGCATTTT. Protein: CASSYSTRPNQPQHF. The V call is TRBV6-2 or TRBV6-3, the J call TRBJ1-5; D unclear. Trimming pared 0 bases from V and 3 bases from J, leaving 9 bases between. Per germline, CDR1 MNHEY and CDR2 SVGEGT. This CDR3 comprises 15 residues.

This clonotype was detected ten times or more. The V call is TRBV2, the J call TRBJ2-3; 10 positions match TRBD2. The CDR3 has 14 amino acids. The V gene end was trimmed by 5 bases and the J gene end by 3 bases; junction bases not matched to a gene: 2. Germline V gene data show CDR1 as SNHLY and CDR2 as FYNNEI. The CDR3 bases are TGTGCCAGCAGTCTAGCGGGGGTGACAGATACGCAGTATTTT. Protein: CASSLAGVTDTQYF.

This clonotype was found many times. The genes are TRBV6-6 and TRBJ2-5; TRBD2 matches 11 bases. The CDR3 runs to 15 residues. Trimming took 4 bases from V and 5 from J; bases not matched to a gene: 6. CDR1 is MNHNY, CDR2 SVGAGI, per germline (reference sequence). The CDR3 is CASSFLAGGTETQYF. The CDR3 nucleotides are TGTGCCAGCAGTTTCTTAGCGGGGGGGACGGAGACCCAGTACTTC.

This clonotype was counted ten times or more. The chain recombines TRBV12-3 or TRBV12-4 with TRBJ2-4, with D possibly being TRBD1 or TRBD2 (6 bases each). This CDR3 comprises 16 residues. The V end lost 5 bases, the J end lost 0 bases, and 14 bases lay between the germline ends. The CDR3 protein is CASSLGGQTAKNIQYF. CDR3 nucleotides: TGTGCCAGCAGTCTGGGGGGCCAGACAGCCAAAAACATTCAGTACTTC.

This clonotype was seen at least ten times. This chain joins TRBV7-2 and TRBJ1-1; 8 nucleotides line up with TRBD1. The ends lost 4 bases at V and 4 bases at J; junction bases unmatched: 5. This CDR3 contains 14 residues. Germline loops: CDR1 SGHTA, CDR2 FQGNSA. CDR3: CASSSRTGPTEAFF. CDR3 coding DNA: TGTGCCAGCAGCTCCCGGACAGGGCCCACTGAAGCTTTCTTT.

With respect to this clonotype: This clone may be a read error of a much larger clone one base away. The chain links TRBV7-9 to TRBJ2-6; TRBD1 is a possible D gene (5 bases). This CDR3 spans 19 amino acids. The V end was cut by 5 bases, the J end by 0 bases, with 20 bases between. Germline loops: CDR1 SEHNR, CDR2 FQNEAQ (reference sequence). Here the CDR3 DNA reads TGTGCCAGCAGCGTGGGGAAAGGGGCCTTGCCCTCTGGGGCCAACGTCCTGACTTTC. This sequence encodes CASSVGKGALPSGANVLTF.

On this clonotype: This sequence may be a read error, since a much larger clone differs from it by one base. The chain joins TRBV6-1 to TRBJ1-4, with a tentative D call TRBD1 (5 bases). The CDR3 covers 16 residues. Trimming cost V 5 bases and J 2 bases, with 15 bases left between them. CDR1 and CDR2 from the germline V gene are MNHNS and SASEGT. The CDR3 nucleotides read TGTGCCAGCAGTCTCCTAGAGACAGCTACTAATGAAAAACTGTTTTTT. It yields the protein CASSLLETATNEKLFF.